What follows are 22 T cell receptor beta chains derived from one specimen sequenced in a study of tumor-infiltrating lymphocytes in localized non-small cell lung cancer. Data came from immunoSEQ multiplex PCR; TCRdb stores just in-frame clones and leaves some out. The top ten clones hold about 7.1% of a sample with thousands of clones, just under 75% of them seen once. Sequencing was carried out using uninvolved lung tissue not adjacent to the tumor. The receptors were sampled from a human donor with non-small cell lung cancer.

The rearrangement links TRBV19 to TRBJ1-6; TRBD1 agrees at 9 bases. With V trimmed by 3 bases and J by 0 bases, 6 bases remained unmatched. CDR1 and CDR2 (germline): LNHDA, SQIVND (reference sequence). This CDR3 contains 18 residues. CDR3 loop: CASSIIGTGSSYNSPLHF. CDR3 nucleotides: TGTGCCAGTAGTATCATCGGGACAGGGAGCTCCTATAATTCACCCCTCCACTTT.

The chain joins TRBV10-3 to TRBJ2-3; the D gene is possibly TRBD1 (6 bases). Germline assignment: CDR1 ENHRY and CDR2 SYGVKD. This CDR3 region has 16 residues. Trimming removed 10 bases at V and 2 bases at J, with 22 bases between. The CDR3 region has the DNA TGTGCCACCCAACAAGGGGGAAATAGGCTCACAGATACGCAGTATTTT. Protein sequence: CATQQGGNRLTDTQYF.

The chain uses TRBV10-3 and TRBJ1-5; no reliable D call. This CDR3 is built from 14 residues. CDR1 and CDR2 from the germline V gene are ENHRY and SYGVKD. Deletions cut 3 bases from V and 3 bases from J, with 9 bases between. The CDR3: CAISDGGFNQPQHF. CDR3 nucleotides: TGTGCCATCAGTGATGGCGGTTTCAATCAGCCCCAGCATTTT.

The J gene is TRBJ1-5, the V gene TRBV19; weak D call: TRBD1 (6 bases). This CDR3 contains 16 residues. The V end was cut by 0 bases, the J end by 1 base, with 10 bases between. Looked up from germline, CDR1 is LNHDA and CDR2 is SQIVND (reference sequence). The CDR3: CASSIDHRVSNQPQHF. In nucleotides, the CDR3 is TGTGCCAGTAGTATAGATCACAGGGTGAGCAATCAGCCCCAGCATTTT.

The V gene is TRBV29-1, the J gene TRBJ2-1; the D gene could be TRBD1 or TRBD2 (5 bases each). The CDR3 sequence is 14 residues long. Germline V gene data show CDR1 as SQVTM and CDR2 as ANQGSEA. Between the trimmed V and J ends, which lost 7 bases and 0 bases, there was a span of 13 bases. CDR3: CSGTRGSSYNEQFF. The CDR3 DNA follows: TGCAGCGGCACCCGGGGCAGCTCCTACAATGAGCAGTTCTTC.

The V call is TRBV28, the J call TRBJ1-5; a possible D gene is TRBD1 (5 bases). The CDR3 length is 14 residues. Germline V gene lookup returns CDR1 MDHEN and CDR2 SYDVKM. V was shortened by 6 bases and J by 6 bases, with 15 bases between the two germline ends. Here the CDR3 reads CASRRRDGGQPQHF. DNA for the CDR3: TGTGCCAGCAGGAGGCGGGACGGGGGTCAGCCCCAGCATTTT.

CDR3 amino acids: CASSQVGAGNTIYF. For the CDR3, the DNA is TGTGCCAGCAGCCAAGTGGGGGCTGGAAACACCATATATTTT. J is TRBJ1-3 and V is TRBV4-2; weak D call: TRBD1 (5 bases). Trimming shortened V by 1 base and J by 2 bases, and 6 bases separated the two germline ends. The V gene's germline CDR1 is LGHNA and CDR2 YNFKEQ. This CDR3 is 14 amino acids long.

The chain recombines TRBV7-9 with TRBJ2-7; 7 nucleotides match TRBD2. This CDR3 spans 14 amino acids. CDR1 is SEHNR, CDR2 FQNEAQ, per germline (reference sequence). The J segment lost 3 bases and the V segment lost 5 bases, leaving 7 bases of the junction unmatched. Here the CDR3 DNA reads TGTGCCAGCAGCACTAGTGGCGGGGGCTACGAGCAGTACTTC. Translation gives CASSTSGGGYEQYF.

The chain joins TRBV7-3 to TRBJ2-3; tentatively, D is TRBD2 (6 bases). CDR3 size: 14 residues. V was cut by 5 bases and J by 0 bases, with 9 bases left in between. Germline CDR1 is SGHTA and CDR2 is FQGTGA. The CDR3 spells CASSPGESTDTQYF. The CDR3 DNA is TGTGCCAGCAGCCCGGGGGAGAGCACAGATACGCAGTATTTT.

The genes are TRBV19 and TRBJ2-1; D uncertain. CDR1 is LNHDA and CDR2 is SQIVND in the germline V gene (reference sequence). The CDR3 is 17 amino acids. With 7 bases removed from V and 0 bases from J, the gap between germline ends came to 19 bases. Here the CDR3 reads CASTPRKIPSSYNEQFF. The DNA of the CDR3 is TGTGCCAGTACCCCACGTAAGATCCCAAGCTCCTACAATGAGCAGTTCTTC.

The J gene is TRBJ2-7, the V gene TRBV30, with 8 positions matching TRBD1. The CDR3 is 13 residues long. Germline trimming cut 2 bases from V and 4 bases from J; bases unmatched to any gene: 4. Germline loops: CDR1 GTSNPN, CDR2 SVGIG (reference sequence). The CDR3, as DNA: TGTGCCTGGAGTCCAACAGGGGGGTACGAGCAGTACTTC. Translation: CAWSPTGGYEQYF.

The genes are TRBV7-8 and TRBJ2-1; 11 bases align to TRBD2. The CDR3 runs 15 residues. V shed 5 bases, J shed 6 bases, and the junction held 6 bases outside the gene matches. Germline lookup yields CDR1 SGHVS and CDR2 FQNEAQ. CDR3 in DNA: TGTGCCAGCAGCATCCTAGCGGGGGGACTCAATGAGCAGTTCTTC. This sequence encodes CASSILAGGLNEQFF.

The chain carries TRBV9 and TRBJ2-5; 9 bases fit TRBD2. Germline V gene sequence: CDR1 SGDLS, CDR2 YYNGEE. The CDR3 runs 17 residues. Trimming at V came to 3 bases and at J to 10 bases, leaving 19 bases not matched to a gene. The CDR3 DNA sequence: TGTGCCAGCAGCGAAACCCTCGGAGGTAGCGGGGGAGGTGGCCAGTACTTC. Translated: CASSETLGGSGGGGQYF. The variable domain in full, completed from reference TRBV9 and TRBJ2-5, reads DSGVTQTPKHLITATGQRVTLRCSPRSGDLSVYWYQQSLDQGLQFLIQYYNGEERAKGNILERFSAQQFPDLHSELNLSSLELGDSALYFCASSETLGGSGGGGQYFGPGTRLLVL.

The CDR3: CASSLYDRTGNTEAFF. DNA for the CDR3: TGTGCCAGCAGCTTATATGATCGGACAGGGAACACTGAAGCTTTCTTT. The chain joins TRBV13 to TRBJ1-1; 7 nucleotides line up with TRBD1. The CDR3 is 16 residues long. Germline lookup yields CDR1 PRHDT and CDR2 FYEKMQ (reference sequence). After removal of 2 bases from V and 1 base from J, the junction contained 7 bases not matched to a gene.

The rearrangement uses TRBV5-8 and TRBJ1-5, with D uncertain. V gave up 1 base and J gave up 4 bases, with 9 bases separating them. The CDR3 loop spans 14 amino acids. Germline CDR1 is SGHTS and CDR2 is YDEGEE. For the CDR3, the DNA is TGTGCCAGCAGCTTGTCGTTGGGGAATCAGCCCCAGCATTTT. Translated: CASSLSLGNQPQHF.

The chain carries TRBV9 and TRBJ1-4; D is perhaps TRBD1 (5 bases). The V and J ends lost 0 bases and 2 bases respectively, with 20 bases between them. The CDR3 loop spans 19 amino acids. Germline CDR1 reads SGDLS; CDR2 reads YYNGEE. DNA of the CDR3: TGTGCCAGCAGCGTAGAACCCCTGACCGGTGGGGCCACTAATGAAAAACTGTTTTTT. This codes for CASSVEPLTGGATNEKLFF.

The chain employs TRBV6-6 and TRBJ1-4; D is unresolved. CDR3 size: 15 residues. Trimming took 6 bases from V and 0 from J, leaving 11 bases between them. Germline CDR1 MNHNY, CDR2 SVGAGI (reference sequence). CDR3 amino acids: CASSPRGPTNEKLFF. In nucleotides, the CDR3 is TGTGCCAGCAGCCCAAGAGGACCAACTAATGAAAAACTGTTTTTT.

This chain connects TRBV9 to TRBJ1-2; 7 nucleotides match TRBD1. From germline, CDR1 is SGDLS and CDR2 YYNGEE. The junction had 13 bases not matched to a gene; V was cut back by 3 bases and J by 8 bases. This CDR3 is built from 15 residues. CDR3 protein: CASSGRQGPFEGYTF. The CDR3 nucleotides read TGTGCCAGCAGCGGAAGACAGGGCCCCTTTGAGGGCTACACCTTC.

The chain employs TRBV21-1 and TRBJ2-7; TRBD2 was called by the table and not checked on the DNA. TRBV21-1 represents a pseudogene. The CDR3 has 17 amino acids. Written as DNA, the CDR3 is TGTGCCAGATCCCTTTTTCAACCCGGGCGGGGGGCCTACGAGCAGTACTTC. It specifies CARSLFQPGRGAYEQYF.

V gene TRBV29-1 combines with J gene TRBJ2-6; the match to TRBD1 covers 8 bases. Germline V gene data show CDR1 as SQVTM and CDR2 as ANQGSEA. With V trimmed by 1 base and J by 0 bases, 5 bases remained unmatched. The CDR3 covers 17 residues. CDR3 residues: CSVEGVDRDSGANVLTF. The CDR3 DNA is TGCAGCGTTGAAGGGGTGGACAGGGACTCTGGGGCCAACGTCCTGACTTTC.

The V and J genes are TRBV2 and TRBJ1-5; 7 bases map to TRBD1. The germline V gene encodes CDR1 SNHLY and CDR2 FYNNEI. J was trimmed by 0 bases and V by 8 bases; bases with no gene match: 1. This CDR3 is built from 13 residues. CDR3 loop: CASDRDSNQPQHF. CDR3 sequence (DNA): TGTGCCAGCGACAGGGATAGCAATCAGCCCCAGCATTTT. Variable domain in full (rest from reference TRBV2 and TRBJ1-5): EPEVTQTPSHQVTQMGQEVILRCVPISNHLYFYWYRQILGQKVEFLVSFYNNEISEKSEIFDDQFSVERPDGSNFTLKIRSTKLEDSAMYFCASDRDSNQPQHFGDGTRLSIL.

The CDR3 DNA follows: TGCGCCAGCAGCAAAGGGCGGGGGACCACTAATGAAAAACTGTTTTTT. Protein product: CASSKGRGTTNEKLFF. J is TRBJ1-4 and V is TRBV4-3; maybe TRBD1 (5 bases). Trimming cost V 5 bases and J 2 bases, with 15 bases left between them. The germline CDR1 and CDR2 sequences are LGHNA and YSLEER. CDR3 length equals 16 residues.